This T cell receptor delta chain was obtained from a study of gamma-delta chains in newborns, infants, children. On the study more broadly: Polyclonal expansion of innate γδ T cells after birth follows microbial exposure.

TCRdb re-called clones from the reads via CATT. The data hold around 5,900 delta-chain clones, with roughly 15% observed a single time. CDR1 and CDR2 (germline): GEAIGNYY, EKD. V was clipped by 6 bases and J by 1 base; unmatched bases: 7. This CDR3 is 15 amino acids long. By share, this clone ranks as medium-sized. The chain has TRDV2 and TRDJ2, with TRDD3 matching 7 bases. This receptor was taken from a child who was a newborn, infant or young child, either healthy, febrile or measles-vaccinated (not recorded which). This specimen was blood, taken at baseline. This CDR3 reads CACYTGDFLTAQLFF. CDR3 bases: TGTGCCTGTTATACTGGGGATTTTTTGACAGCACAACTCTTCTTT.